The 9 T cell receptor beta chains reported below all come from one sample, sequenced in a study of blood T cell repertoires in COVID-19 (dated by TCRdb to the early 2020s). Preparation of the library involved the immunoSEQ multiplex PCR assay. TCRdb carries this immuneACCESS record with in-frame sequences only. Its versions omit some clonotypes, under half of them owing to an unresolved V gene in the studies checked, with the rest unexplained. The sample table contains 50,000 to 75,000 clones; only one count was recorded for roughly three quarters of them. The ten largest clones take up approximately 15% of the sample. Sequencing input: peripheral blood. These receptors were taken from a man aged 55-75 years with COVID-19, enrolled during active disease.

The chain has TRBV4-1 and TRBJ2-7; 8 nucleotides align to TRBD1. The V gene end was trimmed by 0 bases and the J gene end by 4 bases; junction bases not matched to a gene: 11. Per germline, CDR1 MGHRA and CDR2 YSYEKL. This CDR3 has 17 amino acids. Here the CDR3 reads CASSQETGDFDRYEQYF. In DNA, the CDR3 is TGCGCCAGCAGCCAAGAGACAGGGGATTTTGATCGGTACGAGCAGTACTTC.

This clone appeared a single time. The chain is built from TRBV7-2 and TRBJ2-6; D is uncertain. With 5 bases removed from V and 1 base from J, the gap between germline ends came to 12 bases. Looked up from germline, CDR1 is SGHTA and CDR2 is FQGNSA. The CDR3 is 16 residues long. CDR3 sequence: CASSPQATSGANVLTF. The CDR3 coding sequence is TGTGCCAGCAGCCCCCAGGCCACGTCTGGGGCCAACGTCCTGACTTTC.

The V gene is TRBV2, the J gene TRBJ2-3; 7 nucleotides align to TRBD2. The ends lost 7 bases at V and 5 bases at J; junction bases unmatched: 6. Looked up from germline, CDR1 is SNHLY and CDR2 is FYNNEI. CDR3 length: 13 amino acids. The CDR3 DNA reads as TGTGCCAGCACGGGGGGAACTAAAGATACGCAGTATTTT. Translated, it gives CASTGGTKDTQYF. The full variable domain, with the rest looked up from reference TRBV2 and TRBJ2-3, is EPEVTQTPSHQVTQMGQEVILRCVPISNHLYFYWYRQILGQKVEFLVSFYNNEISEKSEIFDDQFSVERPDGSNFTLKIRSTKLEDSAMYFCASTGGTKDTQYFGPGTRLTVL.

The V and J genes are TRBV7-3 and TRBJ2-5, with 9 positions matching TRBD2. The length of the CDR3 is 16 residues. The germline V gene encodes CDR1 SGHTA and CDR2 FQGTGA. The ends lost 2 bases at V and 5 bases at J; junction bases unmatched: 9. The CDR3 is CASSLLGGGASETQYF. DNA of the CDR3: TGTGCCAGCAGCTTATTAGGCGGGGGGGCTTCGGAGACCCAGTACTTC.

The V gene is TRBV7-2, the J gene TRBJ2-2, with D tentatively TRBD2 (6 bases). Trimming took off 0 bases at V and 5 bases at J, with 13 bases between the two ends. The CDR3 length is 16 residues. Germline V lookup: CDR1 SGHTA, CDR2 FQGNSA. In DNA form, the CDR3 reads TGTGCCAGCAGCTTAGCGGGAGGATATCGGACCGGGGAGCTGTTTTTT. Its protein is CASSLAGGYRTGELFF. Complete variable domain (other parts from reference TRBV7-2 and TRBJ2-2): GAGVSQSPSNKVTEKGKDVELRCDPISGHTALYWYRQSLGQGLEFLIYFQGNSAPDKSGLPSDRFSAERTGGSVSTLTIQRTQQEDSAVYLCASSLAGGYRTGELFFGEGSRLTVL.

In its sample, this clone was seen once. The V gene is TRBV6-5, the J gene TRBJ2-2; 11 bases agree with TRBD1. Germline V gives CDR1 MNHEY, CDR2 SVGAGI. V lost 8 bases to trimming and J lost 4 bases; unmatched junction nucleotides: 6. The CDR3 consists of 15 residues. CDR3 sequence reads: CASPGTGGFTGELFF. CDR3 bases: TGTGCCAGCCCCGGGACAGGGGGATTCACCGGGGAGCTGTTTTTT.

This sequence joins TRBV7-2 and TRBJ1-5; no firm D call. Trimming left V 5 bases short and J 7 bases short, with 12 bases between. The CDR3 is made up of 13 amino acids. Per germline, CDR1 SGHTA and CDR2 FQGNSA. CDR3 in DNA: TGTGCCAGCAGCCTGGTGGTGGGCCAGCCCCAGCATTTT. It specifies CASSLVVGQPQHF. The complete variable domain, with remaining parts taken from reference TRBV7-2 and TRBJ1-5, reads GAGVSQSPSNKVTEKGKDVELRCDPISGHTALYWYRQSLGQGLEFLIYFQGNSAPDKSGLPSDRFSAERTGGSVSTLTIQRTQQEDSAVYLCASSLVVGQPQHFGDGTRLSIL.

The chain joins TRBV24-1 to TRBJ2-5; D possibly corresponds to TRBD2 (6 bases). Germline CDR1 KGHDR, CDR2 SFDVKD. The CDR3 length is 13 residues. The V gene lost 4 bases and the J gene lost 3 bases, with 8 bases spanning the gap. The CDR3 DNA reads as TGTGCCACCAGTGAGGGAGGCAAAGAGACCCAGTACTTC. Translation gives CATSEGGKETQYF.

In nucleotides, the CDR3 is TGTGCCAGCAGCGGGATGTTGCCAGGGGAGACCCAGTACTTC. Amino acid sequence: CASSGMLPGETQYF. The gene calls are TRBV5-5 and TRBJ2-5, with D perhaps matching TRBD1 (5 bases). The CDR3 has 14 amino acids. Germline CDR1 and CDR2: SGHKS and YYEKEE (reference sequence). Trimming cost V 4 bases and J 5 bases, with 15 bases left between them.